The TCR beta chain described here comes from a study of radiotherapy plus CTLA-4 blockade in lung cancer. Study-level background: Of the patients, about 20% showed objective responses and 31% attained disease control.

This clone showed up just a few times. What it binds is unknown. CDR1 LNHDA and CDR2 SQIVND come from the germline V gene (reference sequence). The trim removed 10 bases at V and 1 base at J, leaving 14 bases unmatched. The CDR3 runs to 18 residues. TCRdb's table, derived via immunoSEQ multiplex PCR, lists solely in-frame clones and lacks some. Here the sample spans tens of thousands of clones, roughly four fifths being singletons. Study-level results: How blood T cell clones changed early, along with interferon-beta, reportedly forecast response best. Tumor-origin TCR clones grew in blood after radiotherapy plus ipilimumab.

Participants had chemo-refractory metastatic non-small-cell lung cancer and were treated with focal radiation plus ipilimumab CTLA-4 blockade. This receptor was obtained from a human donor with non-small cell lung cancer that progressed on radiotherapy plus ipilimumab. This chain connects TRBV19 to TRBJ2-6; 9 bases map to TRBD2. The material sequenced was peripheral blood, taken from a patient treated with radiotherapy plus ipilimumab. The CDR3, as DNA: TGTGCCACGGGGCAAGCGGGAGGCCGATTATCTGGGGCCAACGTCCTGACTTTC. Translated, it gives CATGQAGGRLSGANVLTF.